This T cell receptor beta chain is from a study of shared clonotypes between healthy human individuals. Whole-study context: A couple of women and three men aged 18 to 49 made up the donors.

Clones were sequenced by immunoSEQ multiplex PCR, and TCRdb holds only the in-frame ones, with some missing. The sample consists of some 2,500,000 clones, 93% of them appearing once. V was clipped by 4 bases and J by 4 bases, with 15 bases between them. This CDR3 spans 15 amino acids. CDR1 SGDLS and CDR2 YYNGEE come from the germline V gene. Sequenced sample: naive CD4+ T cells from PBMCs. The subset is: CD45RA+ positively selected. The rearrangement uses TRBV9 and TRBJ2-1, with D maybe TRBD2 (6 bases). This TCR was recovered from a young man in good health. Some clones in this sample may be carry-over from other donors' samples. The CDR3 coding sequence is TGTGCCAGCAGCCCGCGGCGGGATCTATACAATGAGCAGTTCTTC. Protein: CASSPRRDLYNEQFF.